The clone carrying this TCR beta chain was recorded only once. What it binds is not known. A read error may be the cause here, since a much bigger clone is one base away. The lymph nodes were axillary draining lymph nodes from breast cancer patients. The data were taken from a study of breast tumors, draining lymph nodes, adjacent tissues. Study results and limitations: Luminal-like breast cancer showed significantly higher tumor–nontumor repertoire similarity than basal-like. Tumor TCR diversity was below lymph nodes but above nontumor tissue. Data fit most tumor T cells coming from lymph node, expanding in tumor.

TCRdb reanalysed the multiplex PCR reads using MiXCR and keeps one entry per CDR3 protein. This table holds 150,000 to 200,000 distinct CDR3 sequences, roughly 30% found once. The CDR3 loop spans 13 amino acids. Germline assignment: CDR1 KGHSH and CDR2 LQKENI. The clonotype originates from a female donor with breast cancer. Some clones in this sample may be carry-over from other donors' samples. The chain has TRBV18 and TRBJ1-3; D gene unclear. The sequencing input was axillary lymph node tissue. The CDR3 reads CASTPPTGNTIYF. The CDR3 DNA reads TGTGCCAGCACACCACCGACTGGAAACACCATATATTTT.